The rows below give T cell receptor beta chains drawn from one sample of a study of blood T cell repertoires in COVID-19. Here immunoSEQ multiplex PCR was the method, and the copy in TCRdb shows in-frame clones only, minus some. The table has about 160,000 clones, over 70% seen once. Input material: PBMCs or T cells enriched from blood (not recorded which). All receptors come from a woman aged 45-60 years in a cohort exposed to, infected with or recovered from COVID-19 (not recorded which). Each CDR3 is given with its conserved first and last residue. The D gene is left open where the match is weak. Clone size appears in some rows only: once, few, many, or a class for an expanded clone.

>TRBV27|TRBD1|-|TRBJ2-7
CASRGTGVSYEQYF
TGTGCCAGCAGAGGGACAGGCGTTTCCTACGAGCAGTACTTC
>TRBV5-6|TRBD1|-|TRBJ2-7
CASSSTRDSPTYEQYF
TGTGCCAGCAGCTCGACCCGGGACAGCCCGACCTACGAGCAGTACTTC
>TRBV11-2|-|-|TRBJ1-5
CASSQSRSNQPQHF
TGTGCCAGCAGCCAGTCCCGTAGCAATCAGCCCCAGCATTTT
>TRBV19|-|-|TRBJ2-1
CASSQGLNYNEQFF
TGTGCCAGTAGTCAGGGCCTCAACTACAATGAGCAGTTCTTC
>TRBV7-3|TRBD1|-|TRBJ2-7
CASSLTDRVQYF
TGTGCCAGCAGCTTAACGGACAGGGTACAGTACTTC
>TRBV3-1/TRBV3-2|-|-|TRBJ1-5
CASSQDFKKEPQPQHF
TGTGCCAGCAGCCAAGATTTTAAAAAGGAGCCTCAGCCCCAGCATTTT
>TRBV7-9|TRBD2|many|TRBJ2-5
CASSLISGAGETQYF
TGTGCCAGCAGCTTGATAAGCGGGGCTGGGGAGACCCAGTACTTC
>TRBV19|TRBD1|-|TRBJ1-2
CASSMVTGGGYGYTF
TGTGCCAGTAGTATGGTTACAGGGGGAGGCTATGGCTACACCTTC
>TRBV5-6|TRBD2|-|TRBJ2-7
CASSVGGLAGPRGLEQYF
TGTGCCAGCAGCGTAGGGGGACTAGCGGGGCCCCGGGGACTCGAGCAGTACTTC
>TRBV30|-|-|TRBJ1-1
CAWTPDRNTEAFF
TGTGCCTGGACCCCGGACAGAAACACTGAAGCTTTCTTT
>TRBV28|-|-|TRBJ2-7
CASTLRAGISYEQYF
TGTGCCAGCACCTTAAGGGCAGGGATCTCCTACGAGCAGTACTTC
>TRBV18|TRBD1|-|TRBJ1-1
CASSPPQGSTFF
TGTGCCAGCTCACCTCCACAGGGGTCGACTTTCTTT
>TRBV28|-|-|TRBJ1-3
CASSRDQGSGNTIYF
TGTGCCAGCAGCCGAGACCAGGGTTCTGGAAACACCATATATTTT
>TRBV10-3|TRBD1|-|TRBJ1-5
CAISERLTGGLGNQPQHF
TGTGCCATCAGTGAAAGGTTAACAGGGGGATTGGGCAATCAGCCCCAGCATTTT
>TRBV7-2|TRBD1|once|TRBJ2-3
CASSTRTGETDTQYF
TGTGCCAGCAGCACCCGGACAGGGGAAACAGATACGCAGTATTTT
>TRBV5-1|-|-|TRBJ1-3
CASSLAGFGNTIYF
TGCGCCAGCAGCTTGGCAGGGTTTGGAAACACCATATATTTT
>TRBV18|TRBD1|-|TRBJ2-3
CASSPPDRGQHQADTQYF
TGTGCCAGCTCACCACCGGACAGGGGGCAACACCAGGCAGATACGCAGTATTTT
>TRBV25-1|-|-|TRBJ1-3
CASSEGLSGNTIYF
TGTGCCAGCAGTGAAGGGCTCTCTGGAAACACCATATATTTT
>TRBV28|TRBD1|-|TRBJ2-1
CASSSLTTEPGQGADEQFF
TGTGCCAGCAGTAGCTTAACTACAGAACCGGGACAGGGGGCTGATGAGCAGTTCTTC
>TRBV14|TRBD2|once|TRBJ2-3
CASSQISGRATDTQYF
TGTGCCAGCAGCCAAATTAGCGGGAGGGCCACAGATACGCAGTATTTT
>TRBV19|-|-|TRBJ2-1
CASSRRDAGHNEQFF
TGTGCCAGTAGCCGGCGGGACGCTGGGCACAATGAGCAGTTCTTC
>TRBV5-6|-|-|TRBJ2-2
CASSQGLHGELFF
TGTGCCAGCAGCCAGGGCCTCCACGGGGAGCTGTTTTTT
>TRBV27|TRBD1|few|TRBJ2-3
CATADRGITDTQYF
TGTGCCACCGCGGACAGGGGCATCACAGATACGCAGTATTTT
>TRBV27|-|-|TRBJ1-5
CASSSGESQPQHF
TGTGCCAGCAGTTCAGGGGAAAGCCAGCCCCAGCATTTT
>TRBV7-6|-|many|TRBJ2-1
CASSLEGAKIYNEQFF
TGTGCCAGCAGCTTGGAGGGGGCCAAAATCTACAATGAGCAGTTCTTC
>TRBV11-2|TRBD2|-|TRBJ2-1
CASSWTSSYNEQFF
TGTGCCAGCAGCTGGACTAGCTCCTACAATGAGCAGTTCTTC
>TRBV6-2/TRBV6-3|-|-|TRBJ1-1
CASSHTPNREAFF
TGTGCCAGCAGTCATACACCGAACAGGGAAGCTTTCTTT
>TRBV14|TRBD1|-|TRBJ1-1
CASSLLGQKNTEAFF
TGTGCCAGCAGCCTACTGGGACAGAAGAACACTGAAGCTTTCTTT